The 24 T cell receptor beta chains below come from one sample, sequenced in a study of T cell responses to AZD1222 COVID-19 vaccine. Measured with immunoSEQ multiplex PCR; TCRdb has only the in-frame clones, and not every one. The data contain about 97,000 clones, approximately 90% of them singletons. The input for sequencing was peripheral blood, taken on day 0 of AZD1222 vaccination. Receptors were obtained from an adult in good health.

This chain connects TRBV4-1 to TRBJ2-6; weak D call: TRBD1 (5 bases). The CDR3 covers 17 residues. The germline gives CDR1 MGHRA, CDR2 YSYEKL. V gave up 1 base and J gave up 2 bases, with 12 bases separating them. CDR3 sequence (DNA): TGCGCCAGCAGCCAAGCTCTCAGGGCTCCTGGGGCCAACGTCCTGACTTTC. The encoded protein is CASSQALRAPGANVLTF.

V is TRBV12-3 or TRBV12-4 and J is TRBJ1-2; the match to TRBD1 covers 7 bases. CDR3 length: 12 residues. V dropped 9 bases and J dropped 2; count of bases not matched to a gene: 3. In DNA, the CDR3 is TGTGCCAGTGACAGGGACAACTATGGCTACACCTTC. Protein sequence: CASDRDNYGYTF.

This clone was found once. This rearrangement joins TRBV25-1 to TRBJ1-6; 9 bases are shared with TRBD1. Losses at the gene ends were 3 bases for V and 0 bases for J; bases not matched to a gene: 3. From germline, CDR1 is MGHDK and CDR2 SYGVNS. CDR3 length equals 17 residues. In nucleotides, the CDR3 is TGTGCCAGCAGTGATCGGGGACAGGGCTCCTATAATTCACCCCTCCACTTT. Its translation: CASSDRGQGSYNSPLHF.

This clone was observed a single time. The rearrangement uses TRBV20-1 and TRBJ1-1; D not resolved. V was trimmed by 3 bases and J by 3 bases, leaving 5 bases between them. CDR1 is DFQATT and CDR2 is SNEGSKA in the germline V gene (reference sequence). The CDR3 has 11 amino acids. CDR3 nucleotides: TGCAGTGCTAGCGACTACACTGAAGCTTTCTTT. Protein: CSASDYTEAFF.

This chain links TRBV28 with TRBJ1-4, with TRBD1 matching 7 bases. V gave up 8 bases and J gave up 8 bases; unmatched junction bases: 8. Germline V gene data show CDR1 as MDHEN and CDR2 as SYDVKM. The CDR3 is 13 amino acids. The CDR3 spells CASWRQGSEKLFF. The DNA for the CDR3 is TGTGCCAGCTGGCGACAGGGTTCGGAAAAACTGTTTTTT.

This clone was seen just once. The V gene is TRBV10-3, the J gene TRBJ2-5; D is perhaps TRBD1 (5 bases). V was clipped by 6 bases and J by 5 bases, with 19 bases between them. The CDR3 is 15 residues long. Germline-derived CDR1 and CDR2 are ENHRY and SYGVKD. The CDR3 spells CAISMTQGLGETQYF. CDR3 nucleotide sequence: TGTGCCATCAGCATGACTCAGGGTCTAGGGGAGACCCAGTACTTC.

V and J are TRBV7-2 and TRBJ1-2; no firm D call. This CDR3 region has 13 residues. Germline V gives CDR1 SGHTA, CDR2 FQGNSA. V was trimmed by 5 bases and J by 4 bases, leaving 11 bases between them. The CDR3 bases are TGTGCCAGCAGCCCTGACCCCGGCTATGGCTACACCTTC. Its protein product is CASSPDPGYGYTF.

This clone was observed once. The chain has TRBV10-3 and TRBJ1-2, with unresolved D. The CDR3 is 13 residues long. Trimming pared 8 bases from V and 2 bases from J, leaving 12 bases between. Germline loops: CDR1 ENHRY, CDR2 SYGVKD. Here the CDR3 DNA reads TGTGCCATCCGTCGGGCGGAAAACTATGGCTACACCTTC. It specifies CAIRRAENYGYTF.

A single count supports this clone. This chain links TRBV21-1 with TRBJ2-7; TRBD1, as called in the table, went unchecked against the DNA. TRBV21-1 is shown as a pseudogene. CDR3 length: 17 amino acids. As DNA, the CDR3 is TGTGCCAGCAGCTCCTCCGGGACAGGGGGTTTATCCTACGAGCAGTACTTC. Amino acids: CASSSSGTGGLSYEQYF.

The V call is TRBV7-9, the J call TRBJ1-2, with 7 bases matching TRBD1. This CDR3 is built from 13 residues. V shed 4 bases and J 5 bases; nucleotides not matched to a gene: 4. The germline gives CDR1 SEHNR, CDR2 FQNEAQ (reference sequence). CDR3 protein: CASSSYRGYGYTF. CDR3 bases: TGTGCCAGCAGCTCCTACAGGGGATATGGCTACACCTTC.

The J gene is TRBJ2-2, the V gene TRBV13, with 11 nucleotides matching TRBD1. The ends lost 4 bases at V and 7 bases at J; junction bases unmatched: 11. The germline CDR1 and CDR2 sequences are PRHDT and FYEKMQ (reference sequence). CDR3 length: 17 amino acids. CDR3 sequence: CASSSLPGQGVFGELFF. CDR3 DNA sequence: TGTGCCAGCAGCTCCCTCCCGGGACAGGGGGTTTTCGGGGAGCTGTTTTTT. The full variable domain, rest sourced from reference TRBV13 and TRBJ2-2, is AAGVIQSPRHLIKEKRETATLKCYPIPRHDTVYWYQQGPGQDPQFLISFYEKMQSDKGSIPDRFSAQQFSDYHSELNMSSLELGDSALYFCASSSLPGQGVFGELFFGEGSRLTVL.

This clone turned up a few times. The chain recombines TRBV30 with TRBJ1-3; 7 bases are shared with TRBD1. The V and J ends lost 8 bases and 4 bases, in that order; junction bases with no gene match: 8. The CDR3 is 13 residues long. Germline CDR1 reads GTSNPN; CDR2 reads SVGIG (reference sequence). The CDR3 is CARSDRVGNTIYF. The CDR3 coding sequence is TGTGCCAGATCCGACAGGGTCGGAAACACCATATATTTT.

This chain uses TRBV5-1 with TRBJ2-1, with a tentative D call TRBD2 (5 bases). This CDR3 spans 16 amino acids. The V gene's germline CDR1 is SGHRS and CDR2 YFSETQ. The V end lost 4 bases, the J end lost 0 bases, and 14 bases lay between the germline ends. The CDR3 is CASSHGHEGSYNEQFF. As DNA, the CDR3 is TGCGCCAGCAGCCACGGGCATGAGGGCTCCTACAATGAGCAGTTCTTC.

The chain joins TRBV28 to TRBJ1-5, with D possibly being TRBD1 (5 bases). Per germline, CDR1 MDHEN and CDR2 SYDVKM. The CDR3 loop spans 13 amino acids. The V and J ends lost 2 bases and 6 bases respectively, with 8 bases between them. CDR3: CASSLKGSQPQHF. The CDR3 region has the DNA TGTGCCAGCAGTTTAAAGGGGAGTCAGCCCCAGCATTTT.

The chain recombines TRBV24-1 with TRBJ2-7; possible D gene TRBD1, 8 bases. The CDR3 runs 15 residues. The V gene's germline CDR1 is KGHDR and CDR2 SFDVKD. Trimming took 7 bases from V and 5 from J, leaving 20 bases between them. CDR3 protein: CATSRGETGDDEQYF. CDR3 in DNA: TGTGCCACCAGCCGGGGGGAGACAGGGGACGACGAGCAGTACTTC.

There are a few counts of this clone. This chain links TRBV5-1 with TRBJ2-7; D possibly corresponds to TRBD1 (6 bases). Per the germline V gene, CDR1 is SGHRS and CDR2 is YFSETQ. This CDR3 contains 11 residues. Trimming shortened V by 9 bases and J by 6 bases, and 13 bases separated the two germline ends. CDR3 amino acids: CATNREREQYF. CDR3 bases: TGCGCCACCAACAGGGAGCGCGAGCAGTACTTC.

In DNA form, the CDR3 reads TGTGCCAGTAGTTATATGGGGAACTATGGCTACACCTTC. Residues: CASSYMGNYGYTF. This chain links TRBV19 with TRBJ1-2; D unresolved. In germline, CDR1 is LNHDA, CDR2 SQIVND (reference sequence). CDR3 length equals 13 residues. V gave up 5 bases and J gave up 2 bases, with 9 bases separating them.

This rearrangement joins TRBV19 to TRBJ1-6; no clear D. The CDR3 spans 12 residues. Trimming pared 3 bases from V and 12 bases from J, leaving 9 bases between. CDR1 is LNHDA, CDR2 SQIVND, per germline (reference sequence). This chain's CDR3 is CASSITREPLHF. CDR3 coding DNA: TGTGCCAGTAGTATCACTCGCGAACCCCTCCACTTT.

The V and J genes are TRBV5-1 and TRBJ1-1, with D maybe TRBD1 (5 bases). This CDR3 spans 15 amino acids. The germline V gene encodes CDR1 SGHRS and CDR2 YFSETQ. V was cut by 0 bases and J by 1 base, with 10 bases left in between. The CDR3 sequence: CASSLGQYGNTEAFF. The CDR3, as DNA: TGCGCCAGCAGCTTGGGACAGTATGGGAACACTGAAGCTTTCTTT.

The chain uses TRBV27 and TRBJ1-1; 9 nucleotides align to TRBD1. Germline values: CDR1 MNHEY, CDR2 SMNVEV (reference sequence). The CDR3 loop spans 16 amino acids. The trim removed 4 bases at V and 1 base at J, leaving 7 bases unmatched. In DNA form, the CDR3 reads TGTGCCAGCAGTTCCCGGACAGGGGCTGGGAACACTGAAGCTTTCTTT. Translated, it gives CASSSRTGAGNTEAFF.

The rearrangement uses TRBV3-1 (or the pseudogene TRBV3-2) and TRBJ2-1, with TRBD1 matching over 7 bases. CDR1 and CDR2 from the germline V gene are LGHDT and YNNKEL (reference sequence). V shed 1 base and J 2 bases; nucleotides not matched to a gene: 2. The CDR3 is 15 amino acids. The CDR3 region has the DNA TGTGCCAGCAGCCAAGTTACAGGGGCCTACAATGAGCAGTTCTTC. Its protein product is CASSQVTGAYNEQFF.

V gene TRBV19 combines with J gene TRBJ2-1, with a tentative D call TRBD2 (6 bases). V lost 5 bases and J 5 bases, leaving 16 bases between the germline ends. CDR1 is LNHDA and CDR2 is SQIVND in the germline V gene (reference sequence). This CDR3 spans 15 amino acids. CDR3 DNA: TGTGCCAGTAGTCCCCTGGGGAGGAGGAACAATGAGCAGTTCTTC. It specifies CASSPLGRRNNEQFF.

This chain links TRBV28 with TRBJ2-7; D possibly corresponds to TRBD2 (7 bases). V was trimmed by 6 bases and J by 6 bases, leaving 24 bases between them. Germline V gene data show CDR1 as MDHEN and CDR2 as SYDVKM. This CDR3 contains 16 residues. Here the CDR3 DNA reads TGTGCCAGCAGCCCGCCTGGCTACAGGGAGGGTCGCGAGCAGTACTTC. Its translation: CASSPPGYREGREQYF.

About this clone: The junction shows a germline mismatch at one end, possibly a read error. For the CDR3, the DNA is TGTGCTAGCAGCAGGGTGGAGAACACTGAAGCTTTCTTT. This encodes CASSRVENTEAFF. This sequence joins TRBV7-7 and TRBJ1-1, with a possible D match to TRBD1 (5 bases). Germline V gives CDR1 SSHAT, CDR2 FNYEAQ (reference sequence). This CDR3 contains 13 residues.